A selection of T cell receptor beta chains follows, all from one sample in a study of blood T cell repertoires in COVID-19. Here immunoSEQ multiplex PCR was the method, and the copy in TCRdb shows in-frame clones only, minus some. The table records over 80,000 clones, about 89% of them present only once. The sample was peripheral blood. All receptors derive from a human donor in a cohort sampled during active COVID-19. Each CDR3 is given with its conserved first and last residue. D genes are given only for firm matches. Clone size appears in some rows only: once, few, many, or a class for an expanded clone.

clone_size,j_call,d_call,v_call,cdr3_aa,cdr3_nt
.,TRBJ2-1,TRBD1,TRBV2,CASSADRGVWNEQFF,TGTGCCAGCAGTGCCGACAGGGGAGTGTGGAATGAGCAGTTCTTC
.,TRBJ2-3,.,TRBV24-1,CATSGARGLADTQYF,TGTGCCACCAGTGGGGCAAGGGGTTTGGCAGATACGCAGTATTTT
.,TRBJ2-7,TRBD2,TRBV5-1,CASSLEFSAGAYEQYF,TGCGCCAGCAGCTTGGAATTCTCAGCGGGAGCCTACGAGCAGTACTTC
once,TRBJ1-2,.,TRBV11-2,CASSLHSGAGTGGYTF,TGTGCCAGCAGCCTCCACTCCGGGGCAGGGACTGGGGGCTACACCTTC
.,TRBJ2-3,.,TRBV6-5,CASSYRGGRGLDTQYF,TGTGCCAGCAGTTACAGAGGAGGCCGGGGGTTAGATACGCAGTATTTT
.,TRBJ2-5,TRBD2,TRBV29-1,CSVASGRGETQYF,TGCAGCGTTGCTAGCGGGAGGGGAGAGACCCAGTACTTC
.,TRBJ1-5,.,TRBV2,CASSGLRGGRAQHF,TGTGCCAGCAGTGGCCTTAGGGGTGGACGGGCCCAGCATTTT
.,TRBJ1-5,.,TRBV6-2/TRBV6-3,CASSYSMNRGSNQPQHF,TGTGCCAGCAGTTACTCGATGAACCGGGGAAGCAATCAGCCCCAGCATTTT
.,TRBJ2-7,TRBD2,TRBV4-1,CASSQLAGVYEQYF,TGCGCCAGCAGCCAACTAGCGGGAGTCTACGAGCAGTACTTC
.,TRBJ1-1,.,TRBV5-4,CASSSSGSLRGTEAFF,TGTGCCAGCAGCTCCTCAGGGAGTCTACGGGGGACTGAAGCTTTCTTT
.,TRBJ2-1,TRBD2,TRBV11-2,CASSLGTSRNNEQFF,TGTGCCAGCAGCTTAGGGACTAGCCGAAACAATGAGCAGTTCTTC
.,TRBJ2-3,.,TRBV11-2,CASSPAPATTDTQYF,TGTGCCAGCAGCCCCGCCCCCGCGACAACAGATACGCAGTATTTT
few,TRBJ1-1,.,TRBV19,CASSISLTGNTEAFF,TGTGCCAGTAGTATCTCTCTGACAGGGAACACTGAAGCTTTCTTT
.,TRBJ2-6,TRBD1,TRBV10-3,CAISPTTGSGANVLTF,TGTGCCATCAGTCCTACGACAGGGTCTGGGGCCAACGTCCTGACTTTC
.,TRBJ2-6,TRBD2,TRBV7-3,CASSPGTTPSGANVLTF,TGTGCCAGCAGCCCCGGGACTACACCAAGCGGGGCCAACGTCCTGACTTTC
.,TRBJ2-2,.,TRBV18,CASRTGRTGELFF,TGTGCCAGCAGAACCGGGAGAACCGGGGAGCTGTTTTTT
.,TRBJ1-5,TRBD1,TRBV27,CASRVQGDQPQHF,TGTGCCAGCAGGGTACAGGGGGATCAGCCCCAGCATTTT
.,TRBJ1-2,TRBD1,TRBV13,CASSPLSVPDRGDGYTF,TGTGCCAGCAGTCCATTATCGGTTCCGGACAGGGGGGATGGCTACACCTTC
few,TRBJ1-2,.,TRBV7-6,CASSLLTDYGYTF,TGTGCCAGCAGCTTGTTGACAGACTATGGCTACACCTTC
.,TRBJ2-3,TRBD2,TRBV4-1,CASSQDGASGNGGRTDTQYF,TGCGCCAGCAGCCAAGATGGTGCTAGCGGGAACGGGGGGAGAACAGATACGCAGTATTTT
.,TRBJ2-2,TRBD2,TRBV5-1,CARPGLAGVANTGELFF,TGCGCCAGGCCGGGACTAGCGGGAGTGGCAAACACCGGGGAGCTGTTTTTT
once,TRBJ2-1,TRBD2,TRBV6-5,CASSSNLAGGPGEQFF,TGTGCCAGCAGTTCTAATTTAGCGGGAGGGCCGGGTGAGCAGTTCTTC
many,TRBJ1-4,.,TRBV10-2,CASSTTGGVTEKLFF,TGCGCCAGCAGCACGACAGGAGGAGTGACTGAAAAACTGTTTTTT
few,TRBJ2-7,TRBD1,TRBV5-1,CASSLLPGQSSYEQYF,TGCGCCAGCAGCTTGCTCCCGGGACAGAGCTCCTACGAGCAGTACTTC
.,TRBJ2-6,.,TRBV9,CASSVHAGANVLTF,TGTGCCAGCAGCGTCCACGCGGGGGCCAACGTCCTGACTTTC
.,TRBJ1-6,.,TRBV5-6,CASSPLYNSPLHF,TGTGCCAGCAGCCCCCTGTATAATTCACCCCTCCACTTT
.,TRBJ2-3,TRBD2,TRBV14,CASSLHLAGGGTDTQYF,TGTGCCAGCAGCCTGCACCTGGCCGGCGGGGGGACAGATACGCAGTATTTT
.,TRBJ1-5,.,TRBV19,CASKTSSNQPQHF,TGTGCCAGTAAAACATCTAGCAATCAGCCCCAGCATTTT
once,TRBJ2-1,TRBD1,TRBV10-1,CASSETWDRESYNEQFF,TGCGCCAGCAGTGAGACGTGGGACAGGGAATCCTACAATGAGCAGTTCTTC
.,TRBJ1-2,.,TRBV3-1/TRBV3-2,CASSQTGGDYGYTF,TGTGCCAGCAGCCAGACGGGGGGTGACTATGGCTACACCTTC
once,TRBJ2-7,.,TRBV27,CASSLVHSGSEQYF,TGTGCCAGCAGTTTAGTTCACAGTGGCTCCGAGCAGTACTTC